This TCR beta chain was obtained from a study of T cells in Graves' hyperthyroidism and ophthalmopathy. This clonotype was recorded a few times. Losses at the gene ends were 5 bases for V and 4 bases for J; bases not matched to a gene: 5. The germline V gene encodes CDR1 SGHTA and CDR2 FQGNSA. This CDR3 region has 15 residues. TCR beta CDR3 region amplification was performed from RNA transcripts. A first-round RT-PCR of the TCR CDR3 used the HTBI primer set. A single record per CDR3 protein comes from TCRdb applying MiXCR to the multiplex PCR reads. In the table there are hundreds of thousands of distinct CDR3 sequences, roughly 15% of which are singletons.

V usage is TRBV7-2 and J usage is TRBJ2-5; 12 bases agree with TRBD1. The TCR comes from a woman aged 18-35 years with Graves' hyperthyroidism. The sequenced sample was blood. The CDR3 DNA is TGTGCCAGCAGCCCAGGGGACAGGGGGCGAGAGACCCAGTACTTC. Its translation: CASSPGDRGRETQYF.